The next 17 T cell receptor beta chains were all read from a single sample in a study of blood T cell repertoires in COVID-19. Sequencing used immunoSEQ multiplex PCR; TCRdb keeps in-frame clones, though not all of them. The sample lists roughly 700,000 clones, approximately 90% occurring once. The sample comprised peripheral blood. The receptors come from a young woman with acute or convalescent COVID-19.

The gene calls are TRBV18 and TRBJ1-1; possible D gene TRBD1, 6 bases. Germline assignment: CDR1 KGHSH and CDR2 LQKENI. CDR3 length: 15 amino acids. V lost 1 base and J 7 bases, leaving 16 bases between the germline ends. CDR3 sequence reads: CASSPLQGRTDEAFF. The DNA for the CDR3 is TGTGCCAGCTCACCACTCCAGGGGCGGACAGATGAAGCTTTCTTT.

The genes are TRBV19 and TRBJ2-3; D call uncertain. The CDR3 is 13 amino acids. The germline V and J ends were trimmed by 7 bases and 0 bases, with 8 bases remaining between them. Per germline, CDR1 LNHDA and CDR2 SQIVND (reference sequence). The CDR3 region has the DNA TGTGCCAGTACGGAGTCTAGCACAGATACGCAGTATTTT. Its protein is CASTESSTDTQYF. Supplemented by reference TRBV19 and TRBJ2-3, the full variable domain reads DGGITQSPKYLFRKEGQNVTLSCEQNLNHDAMYWYRQDPGQGLRLIYYSQIVNDFQKGDIAEGYSVSREKKESFPLTVTSAQKNPTAFYLCASTESSTDTQYFGPGTRLTVL.

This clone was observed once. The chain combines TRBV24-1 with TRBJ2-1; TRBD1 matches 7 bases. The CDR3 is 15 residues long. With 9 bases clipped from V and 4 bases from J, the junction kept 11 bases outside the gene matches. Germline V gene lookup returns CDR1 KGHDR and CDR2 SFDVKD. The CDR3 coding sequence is TGTGCCACCGAGAGCTGGGGACAGAATTACAATGAGCAGTTCTTC. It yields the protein CATESWGQNYNEQFF.

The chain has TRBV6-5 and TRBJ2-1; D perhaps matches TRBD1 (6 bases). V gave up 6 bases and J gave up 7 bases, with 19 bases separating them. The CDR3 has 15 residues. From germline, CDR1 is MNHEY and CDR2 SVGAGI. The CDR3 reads CASSRPTGGPNEQFF. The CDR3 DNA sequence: TGTGCCAGCAGCCGCCCGACAGGCGGCCCGAATGAGCAGTTCTTC.

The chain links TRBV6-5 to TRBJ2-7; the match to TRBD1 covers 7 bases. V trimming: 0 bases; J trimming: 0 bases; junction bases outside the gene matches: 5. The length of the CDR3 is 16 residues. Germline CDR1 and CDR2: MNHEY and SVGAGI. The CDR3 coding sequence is TGTGCCAGCAGTTACTCGACAGGGACCTTCTCCTACGAGCAGTACTTC. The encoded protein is CASSYSTGTFSYEQYF.

The CDR3: CATYHGLAGNEQFF. CDR3 sequence (DNA): TGTGCCACCTACCACGGACTAGCGGGGAATGAGCAGTTCTTC. V usage is TRBV15 and J usage is TRBJ2-1; 12 bases align to TRBD2. Looked up from germline, CDR1 is LNHNV and CDR2 is YYDKDF (reference sequence). V dropped 8 bases and J dropped 7; count of bases not matched to a gene: 6. The CDR3 consists of 14 residues.

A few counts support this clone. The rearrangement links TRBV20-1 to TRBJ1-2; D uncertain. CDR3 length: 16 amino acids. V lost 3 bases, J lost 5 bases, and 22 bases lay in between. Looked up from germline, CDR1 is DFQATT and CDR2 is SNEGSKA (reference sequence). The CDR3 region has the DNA TGCAGTGCTAGTCTACTTGGGCACCCTTTCGAATATGGCTACACCTTC. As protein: CSASLLGHPFEYGYTF.

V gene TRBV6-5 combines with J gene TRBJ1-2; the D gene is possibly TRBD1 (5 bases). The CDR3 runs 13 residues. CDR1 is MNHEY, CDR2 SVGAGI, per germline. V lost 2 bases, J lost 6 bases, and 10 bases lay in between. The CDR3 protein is CASSYGTGHGYTF. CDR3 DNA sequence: TGTGCCAGCAGTTACGGGACTGGCCATGGCTACACCTTC.

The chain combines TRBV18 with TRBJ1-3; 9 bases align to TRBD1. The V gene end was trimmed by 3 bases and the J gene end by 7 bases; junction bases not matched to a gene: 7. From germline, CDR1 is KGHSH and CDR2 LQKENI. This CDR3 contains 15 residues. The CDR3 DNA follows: TGTGCCAGCTCACCTACCCTCACAGGGGGCAACACCATATATTTT. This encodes CASSPTLTGGNTIYF.

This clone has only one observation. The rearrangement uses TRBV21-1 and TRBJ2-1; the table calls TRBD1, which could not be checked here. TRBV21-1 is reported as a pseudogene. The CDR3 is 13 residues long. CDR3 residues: CASRLDRDRKQFF. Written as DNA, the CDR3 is TGTGCCAGCCGTCTCGACCGGGACAGGAAGCAGTTCTTC.

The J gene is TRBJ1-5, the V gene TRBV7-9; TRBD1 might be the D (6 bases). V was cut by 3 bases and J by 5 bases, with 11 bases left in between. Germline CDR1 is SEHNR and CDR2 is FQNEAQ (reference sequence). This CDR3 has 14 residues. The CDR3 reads CASSFGDKYQPQHF. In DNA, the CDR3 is TGTGCCAGCAGCTTTGGGGACAAATATCAGCCCCAGCATTTT.

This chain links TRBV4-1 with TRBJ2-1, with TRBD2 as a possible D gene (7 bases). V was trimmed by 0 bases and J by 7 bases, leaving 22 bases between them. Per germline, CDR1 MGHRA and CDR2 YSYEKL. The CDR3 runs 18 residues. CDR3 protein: CASSQEALRLGGPNEQFF. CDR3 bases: TGCGCCAGCAGCCAAGAAGCCCTCCGCCTGGGGGGGCCTAATGAGCAGTTCTTC.

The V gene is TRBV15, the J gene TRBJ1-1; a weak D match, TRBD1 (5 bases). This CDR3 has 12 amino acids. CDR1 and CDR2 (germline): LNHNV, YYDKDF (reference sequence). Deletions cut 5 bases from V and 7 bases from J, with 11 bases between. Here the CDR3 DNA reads TGTGCCACCAGCCGCGGGACCTTTGAAGCTTTCTTT. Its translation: CATSRGTFEAFF. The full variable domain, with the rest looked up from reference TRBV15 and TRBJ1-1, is DAMVIQNPRYQVTQFGKPVTLSCSQTLNHNVMYWYQQKSSQAPKLLFHYYDKDFNNEADTPDNFQSRRPNTSFCFLDIRSPGLGDTAMYLCATSRGTFEAFFGQGTRLTVV.

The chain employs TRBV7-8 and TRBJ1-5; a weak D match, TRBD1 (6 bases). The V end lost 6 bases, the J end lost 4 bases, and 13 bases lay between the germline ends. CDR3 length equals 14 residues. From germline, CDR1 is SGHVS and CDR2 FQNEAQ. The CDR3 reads CASRPIQGNQPQHF. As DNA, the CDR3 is TGTGCCAGCAGACCTATCCAGGGGAATCAGCCCCAGCATTTT.

CDR3 protein: CASTLNSPLHF. The CDR3 nucleotides are TGTGCCAGCACCTTGAATTCACCCCTCCACTTT. V and J are TRBV12-3 or TRBV12-4 and TRBJ1-6; no clear D. This CDR3 has 11 amino acids. V was shortened by 7 bases and J by 7 bases, with 5 bases between the two germline ends.

CDR3 region: CASNPAPNYEQYF. The CDR3 bases are TGTGCCTCCAACCCCGCCCCTAATTACGAGCAGTACTTC. The chain employs TRBV6-6 and TRBJ2-7; no reliable D call. Germline V CDR1 and CDR2: MNHNY, SVGAGI (reference sequence). V lost 11 bases and J lost 4, with 18 bases in between. The CDR3 has 13 amino acids.

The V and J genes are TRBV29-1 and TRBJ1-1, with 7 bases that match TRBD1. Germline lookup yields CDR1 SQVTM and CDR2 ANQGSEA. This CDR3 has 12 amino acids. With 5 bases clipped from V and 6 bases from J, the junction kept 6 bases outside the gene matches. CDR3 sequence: CSVREGASEAFF. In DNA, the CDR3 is TGCAGCGTTAGAGAGGGGGCCTCTGAAGCTTTCTTT.